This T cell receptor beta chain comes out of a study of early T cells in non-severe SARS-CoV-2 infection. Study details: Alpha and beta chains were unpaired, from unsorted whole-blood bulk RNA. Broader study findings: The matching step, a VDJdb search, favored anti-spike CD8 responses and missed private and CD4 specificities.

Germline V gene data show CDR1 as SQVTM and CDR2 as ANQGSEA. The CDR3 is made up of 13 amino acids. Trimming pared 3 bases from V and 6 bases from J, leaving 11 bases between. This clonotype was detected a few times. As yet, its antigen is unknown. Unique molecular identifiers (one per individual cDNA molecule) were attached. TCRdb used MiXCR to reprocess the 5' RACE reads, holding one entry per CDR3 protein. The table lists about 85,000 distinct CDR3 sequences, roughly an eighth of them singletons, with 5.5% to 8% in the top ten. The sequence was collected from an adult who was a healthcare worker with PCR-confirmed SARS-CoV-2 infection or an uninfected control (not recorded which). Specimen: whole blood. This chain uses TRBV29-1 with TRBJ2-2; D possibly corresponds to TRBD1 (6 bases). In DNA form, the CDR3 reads TGCAGCGTTGATGGGGGCTTGGCCGGGGAGCTGTTTTTT. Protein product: CSVDGGLAGELFF.